This entry is about one T cell receptor beta chain. These data come from a study of blood T cell repertoires in COVID-19. Overall study context: Italy, Spain and the United States were the sources of the convalescent and acute COVID-19 samples. Sources were T cells, B-cell-depleted T cells, or PBMCs; the material itself was cDNA or gDNA.

The CDR3 length is 12 residues. The germline V gene encodes CDR1 SEHNR and CDR2 FQNEAQ (reference sequence). Between the trimmed V and J ends, which lost 4 bases and 5 bases, there was a span of 7 bases. Authors' analysis steps: Estimation of nucleated cell counts was performed using reference gene primer amplification. The method was immunoSEQ multiplex PCR; TCRdb's version includes in-frame clones alone and lacks a portion of them. Clonal size and the V and J genes are those of that table, whereas D and trimming came from the DNA. The table includes 35,000 to 45,000 clones, 87% detected once. This chain joins TRBV7-9 and TRBJ2-3; no firm D call. This sequence originates from a man aged 55 to 70 with acute or convalescent COVID-19. The sample comprised peripheral blood. Written as DNA, the CDR3 is TGTGCCAGCAGCTCCCTCTTAGATACGCAGTATTTT. This codes for CASSSLLDTQYF. Full variable domain (outside the CDR3, taken from reference TRBV7-9 and TRBJ2-3): DTGVSQNPRHKITKRGQNVTFRCDPISEHNRLYWYRQTLGQGPEFLTYFQNEAQLEKSRLLSDRFSAERPKGSFSTLEIQRTEQGDSAMYLCASSSLLDTQYFGPGTRLTVL.